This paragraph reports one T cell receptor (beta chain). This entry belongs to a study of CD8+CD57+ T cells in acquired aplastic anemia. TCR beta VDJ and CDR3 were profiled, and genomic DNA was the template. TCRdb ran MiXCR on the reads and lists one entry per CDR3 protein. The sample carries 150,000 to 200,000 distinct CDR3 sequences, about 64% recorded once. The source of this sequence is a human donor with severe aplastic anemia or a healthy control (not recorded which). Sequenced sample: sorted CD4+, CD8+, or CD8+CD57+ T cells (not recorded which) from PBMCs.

In nucleotides, the CDR3 is TGTGCCAGCAGTCAAACCACGGGTTGGAATCAGCCCCAGCATTTT. Its translation is CASSQTTGWNQPQHF. This chain uses TRBV7-2 with TRBJ1-5; D call uncertain. The CDR3 spans 15 residues. Trimming pared 6 bases from V and 4 bases from J, leaving 16 bases between. CDR1 and CDR2 from the germline V gene are SGHTA and FQGNSA.